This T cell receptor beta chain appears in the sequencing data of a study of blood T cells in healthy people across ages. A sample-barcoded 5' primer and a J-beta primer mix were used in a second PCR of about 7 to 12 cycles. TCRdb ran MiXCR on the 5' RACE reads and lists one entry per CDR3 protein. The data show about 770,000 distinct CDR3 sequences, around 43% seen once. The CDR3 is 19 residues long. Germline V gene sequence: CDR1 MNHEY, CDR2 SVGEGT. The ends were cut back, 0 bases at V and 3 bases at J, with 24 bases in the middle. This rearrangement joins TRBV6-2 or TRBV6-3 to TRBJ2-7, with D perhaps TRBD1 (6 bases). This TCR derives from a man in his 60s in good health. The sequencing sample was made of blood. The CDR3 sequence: CASSYSGLQGESILYEQYF. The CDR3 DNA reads TGTGCCAGCAGTTACTCGGGTTTACAGGGAGAAAGTATCCTCTACGAGCAGTACTTC.